The 27 T cell receptor beta chains reported below all come from one sample, sequenced in a study of blood T cell repertoires in COVID-19. Assay used: immunoSEQ multiplex PCR; TCRdb lists only in-frame clones, some missing. Seen here are tens of thousands of clones, 77% observed once, and the top ten hold under 2.5%. The material sequenced was peripheral blood. The receptors derive from a man aged 65 to 79 with COVID-19, enrolled during active disease.

This clone ranks as medium-sized. The J gene is TRBJ2-1, the V gene TRBV4-2; a weak D match, TRBD1 (6 bases). The germline V gene has CDR1 LGHNA and CDR2 YNFKEQ. The length of the CDR3 is 15 residues. The V end lost 0 bases, the J end lost 9 bases, and 15 bases lay between the germline ends. The CDR3: CASSQDLRGGTEQFF. The CDR3 DNA sequence: TGTGCCAGCAGCCAAGATCTTCGAGGGGGTACTGAGCAGTTCTTC.

This chain links TRBV7-2 with TRBJ2-7; 7 bases match TRBD1. The CDR3 is made up of 13 amino acids. CDR1 is SGHTA, CDR2 FQGNSA, per germline. Germline trimming cut 1 base from V and 3 bases from J; bases unmatched to any gene: 0. CDR3 sequence (DNA): TGTGCCAGCAGCTTAGGGGACAGCTACGAGCAGTACTTC. It specifies CASSLGDSYEQYF.

This chain uses TRBV19 with TRBJ1-2; TRBD1 is a possible D gene (6 bases). The CDR3 covers 13 residues. Trimming took off 8 bases at V and 4 bases at J, with 14 bases between the two ends. Germline V lookup: CDR1 LNHDA, CDR2 SQIVND (reference sequence). The CDR3 spells CASLNREGYGYTF. Here the CDR3 DNA reads TGTGCCAGTCTGAACAGGGAGGGCTATGGCTACACCTTC.

There are a few counts of this clone. The rearrangement links TRBV4-1 to TRBJ1-2, with D possibly TRBD1 on 6 matching bases. Germline CDR1 reads MGHRA; CDR2 reads YSYEKL. Trimming took 4 bases from V and 0 from J, leaving 12 bases between them. The CDR3 totals 15 residues. The CDR3 spells CASSPGQLANYGYTF. The CDR3 nucleotides read TGCGCCAGCAGCCCTGGACAGTTAGCTAACTATGGCTACACCTTC.

This clone showed up just once. The J gene is TRBJ1-1, the V gene TRBV10-3, with D possibly being TRBD1 (5 bases). The germline V gene encodes CDR1 ENHRY and CDR2 SYGVKD. This CDR3 comprises 13 residues. Trimming stripped 8 bases from V and 0 bases from J, with 10 bases between. DNA for the CDR3: TGTGCCATCCGGGGGGAAATGAACACTGAAGCTTTCTTT. It encodes CAIRGEMNTEAFF.

In this sample, this clone turned up once. As DNA, the CDR3 is TGTGCCACTTGCTGTGTGAGGGGGTCCCCAAATCAGCCCCAGCATTTT. This gives the protein CATCCVRGSPNQPQHF. The V and J genes are TRBV24-1 and TRBJ1-5; D may be TRBD1 (6 bases). Trimming pared 10 bases from V and 4 bases from J, leaving 22 bases between. In germline, CDR1 is KGHDR, CDR2 SFDVKD. The CDR3 spans 16 residues.

The genes are TRBV27 and TRBJ2-7, with 14 nucleotides matching TRBD2. V dropped 5 bases and J dropped 5; count of bases not matched to a gene: 8. Germline values: CDR1 MNHEY, CDR2 SMNVEV (reference sequence). The CDR3 sequence is 16 residues long. In nucleotides, the CDR3 is TGTGCCAGCAGTATGGGACTAGCGGGAGACGGACACGAGCAGTACTTC. It yields the protein CASSMGLAGDGHEQYF.

The chain has TRBV7-3 and TRBJ2-1, with a weak D call TRBD2 (5 bases). The CDR3 is 14 residues long. Germline V lookup: CDR1 SGHTA, CDR2 FQGTGA. V lost 5 bases and J 9 bases, leaving 17 bases between the germline ends. This CDR3 reads CASSLQSRGGEQFF. DNA for the CDR3: TGTGCCAGCAGCCTACAAAGTCGGGGTGGTGAGCAGTTCTTC.

The chain is built from TRBV2 and TRBJ2-7, with D possibly being TRBD1 (6 bases). V lost 4 bases to trimming and J lost 5 bases, with 15 bases between them. The CDR3 length is 14 residues. The germline gives CDR1 SNHLY, CDR2 FYNNEI. The CDR3 bases are TGTGCCAGCAGTGCTCGACAGGACCCCAACGAGCAGTACTTC. This codes for CASSARQDPNEQYF.

This chain joins TRBV30 and TRBJ2-1; possibly TRBD2 for D (6 bases). Germline CDR1 reads GTSNPN; CDR2 reads SVGIG (reference sequence). V was clipped by 3 bases and J by 2 bases, with 17 bases between them. The CDR3 totals 16 residues. CDR3 bases: TGTGCCTGGAGGGCCGTTGGCGGGAAAACCTACAATGAGCAGTTCTTC. This gives the protein CAWRAVGGKTYNEQFF.

This clone has only a few counts. The chain is built from TRBV13 and TRBJ2-3; D possibly corresponds to TRBD1 (6 bases). The CDR3 runs 15 residues. V shed 3 bases and J shed 0 bases, with 10 bases lying between them. Germline loops: CDR1 PRHDT, CDR2 FYEKMQ (reference sequence). The DNA of the CDR3 is TGTGCCAGCAGCTTTCGACAGGAAAGCACAGATACGCAGTATTTT. Its translation is CASSFRQESTDTQYF.

The rearrangement links TRBV20-1 to TRBJ2-1, with 13 bases aligning to TRBD2. The CDR3 consists of 15 residues. J gave up 7 bases and V 3 bases, and 6 bases lay outside the gene matches. The germline gives CDR1 DFQATT, CDR2 SNEGSKA (reference sequence). Here the CDR3 reads CSASRTSGSGNEQFF. The DNA for the CDR3 is TGCAGTGCTAGTCGGACTAGCGGGAGTGGGAATGAGCAGTTCTTC.

CDR3 DNA: TGTGCCAGCAGTTACCTAGCACCGGACTACAATGAGCAGTTCTTC. Protein: CASSYLAPDYNEQFF. The gene calls are TRBV6-5 and TRBJ2-1; D perhaps matches TRBD2 (5 bases). Germline assignment: CDR1 MNHEY and CDR2 SVGAGI. This CDR3 is 15 amino acids long. V lost 2 bases and J lost 3, with 11 bases in between.

J is TRBJ1-5 and V is TRBV18; TRBD1 aligns across 7 bases. CDR1 is KGHSH, CDR2 LQKENI, per germline. V trimming: 3 bases; J trimming: 3 bases; junction bases outside the gene matches: 5. This CDR3 contains 15 residues. Here the CDR3 DNA reads TGTGCCAGCTCACCGGACAGGAGCTTCAATCAGCCCCAGCATTTT. It codes for CASSPDRSFNQPQHF.

This chain's CDR3 is CATSDLQLGDTEQFF. CDR3 sequence (DNA): TGTGCCACCAGTGATTTGCAACTAGGAGATACTGAGCAGTTCTTC. V usage is TRBV24-1 and J usage is TRBJ2-1, with D perhaps matching TRBD2 (5 bases). This CDR3 is built from 15 residues. The germline CDR1 and CDR2 sequences are KGHDR and SFDVKD. V gave up 0 bases and J gave up 9 bases, with 14 bases separating them.

The CDR3 sequence is CASSLGTGVQQPQHF. For the CDR3, the DNA is TGTGCCAGCAGTCTAGGGACAGGGGTACAACAGCCCCAGCATTTT. The chain is built from TRBV28 and TRBJ1-5, with 10 bases identical to TRBD1. The ends lost 5 bases at V and 7 bases at J; junction bases unmatched: 8. The CDR3 covers 15 residues. CDR1 is MDHEN and CDR2 is SYDVKM in the germline V gene.

The rearrangement uses TRBV28 and TRBJ2-7; 7 bases fit TRBD1. V lost 8 bases, J lost 4 bases, and 11 bases stayed unmatched. This CDR3 contains 14 residues. Germline V gene lookup returns CDR1 MDHEN and CDR2 SYDVKM. The CDR3 DNA sequence: TGTGCCAGCGTGCCTCCGGGACAGCATTACGAGCAGTACTTC. Protein product: CASVPPGQHYEQYF.

The rearrangement joins TRBV4-2 to TRBJ2-3; the D is unclear. Germline CDR1 LGHNA, CDR2 YNFKEQ. V dropped 7 bases and J dropped 2 bases, with 10 bases sitting between them. The CDR3 contains 13 residues. CDR3: CASTFRSTDTQYF. The CDR3 DNA follows: TGTGCCAGCACCTTTAGATCCACAGATACGCAGTATTTT.

The V and J genes are TRBV7-3 and TRBJ2-7; D is perhaps TRBD2 (6 bases). The CDR3 is made up of 16 amino acids. V lost 0 bases to trimming and J lost 5 bases, with 17 bases between them. Looked up from germline, CDR1 is SGHTA and CDR2 is FQGTGA. CDR3 in amino acids: CASSLTGTLSVNEQYF. DNA of the CDR3: TGTGCCAGCAGCTTAACCGGGACTCTTTCTGTCAACGAGCAGTACTTC.

The chain links TRBV6-2 or TRBV6-3 to TRBJ1-1; 7 bases map to TRBD1. From germline, CDR1 is MNHEY and CDR2 SVGEGT. The CDR3 extends over 17 amino acids. J was trimmed by 4 bases and V by 5 bases; bases with no gene match: 16. The CDR3 spells CASSPRTGLTSGTEAFF. CDR3 nucleotide sequence: TGTGCCAGCAGTCCAAGGACAGGTCTGACATCAGGCACTGAAGCTTTCTTT.

This clone has a count of ten or more. The chain combines TRBV27 with TRBJ1-5; 9 bases agree with TRBD1. The germline gives CDR1 MNHEY, CDR2 SMNVEV (reference sequence). Trimming cost V 6 bases and J 4 bases; bases outside gene matches: 7. This CDR3 spans 15 amino acids. Written as DNA, the CDR3 is TGTGCCAGCAGCAGGGGACAGGGAAGAAATCAGCCCCAGCATTTT. It yields the protein CASSRGQGRNQPQHF.

J is TRBJ1-1 and V is TRBV5-1; a weak D match, TRBD1 (5 bases). Germline V lookup: CDR1 SGHRS, CDR2 YFSETQ. This CDR3 comprises 17 residues. Trimming removed 0 bases from V and 1 base from J, with 16 bases in between. The CDR3 DNA reads TGCGCCAGCAGCTTGGAACTGGGGGGATTTAGGAACACTGAAGCTTTCTTT. This encodes CASSLELGGFRNTEAFF. The full variable domain, rest sourced from reference TRBV5-1 and TRBJ1-1, is KAGVTQTPRYLIKTRGQQVTLSCSPISGHRSVSWYQQTPGQGLQFLFEYFSETQRNKGNFPGRFSGRQFSNSRSEMNVSTLELGDSALYLCASSLELGGFRNTEAFFGQGTRLTVV.

A few counts support this clone. The chain carries TRBV4-2 and TRBJ2-7, with 10 bases aligning to TRBD2. CDR3 length: 17 residues. Germline lookup yields CDR1 LGHNA and CDR2 YNFKEQ. V gave up 1 base and J gave up 3 bases; unmatched junction bases: 9. Here the CDR3 reads CASSQAWSGRAGYEQYF. DNA of the CDR3: TGTGCCAGCAGCCAAGCCTGGAGCGGGAGGGCCGGCTACGAGCAGTACTTC.

In DNA, the CDR3 is TGTGCCAGCAGCACTACTTCATCAGGGGAGCCCCAGCATTTT. It yields the protein CASSTTSSGEPQHF. The chain uses TRBV6-5 and TRBJ1-5, with D tentatively TRBD1 (6 bases). CDR1 is MNHEY and CDR2 is SVGAGI in the germline V gene. Trimming took off 6 bases at V and 8 bases at J, with 17 bases between the two ends. The CDR3 is 14 residues long.

This chain uses TRBV28 with TRBJ1-1, with D unclear. The CDR3 contains 15 residues. V lost 4 bases, J lost 2 bases, and 14 bases lay in between. CDR1 and CDR2 (germline): MDHEN, SYDVKM. This chain's CDR3 is CASSYSPRINTEAFF. CDR3 DNA: TGTGCCAGCAGTTACTCCCCGAGGATTAACACTGAAGCTTTCTTT.

The chain carries TRBV18 and TRBJ1-5, with TRBD1 matching over 10 bases. Germline values: CDR1 KGHSH, CDR2 LQKENI. This CDR3 region has 16 residues. J lost 4 bases, V lost 0 bases, and 3 bases had no gene match. In DNA, the CDR3 is TGTGCCAGCTCACCACCGGGACAGGGGCCAAATCAGCCCCAGCATTTT. It translates to CASSPPGQGPNQPQHF.

This clone appeared a single time. J is TRBJ1-2 and V is TRBV6-5; possible D gene TRBD1, 5 bases. V lost 5 bases and J lost 7, with 20 bases in between. The CDR3 spans 15 residues. Looked up from germline, CDR1 is MNHEY and CDR2 is SVGAGI. The CDR3 DNA reads as TGTGCCAGCAGTCAGAAACCTCAGGGATCGGCTGGCTACACCTTC. Translation: CASSQKPQGSAGYTF.